The clone carrying this T cell receptor (beta chain) occurred once. Its target is not known. Method: immunoSEQ multiplex PCR; TCRdb's copy keeps in-frame clones and lacks some. The sample has 90,000 to 100,000 clones, about 88% seen once; the top ten hold 3.5% to 5%. This sample stems from a study of identifying expanded T cells in peripheral blood. The study, taken as a whole, reports: Clone count variance between roughly two-week samples rose with total template count.

Collection occurred without any documented infections or immune events in donors. The TCR originated in a person between 18 and 75 years old in good health. Sequencing was performed on blood.

The CDR3 reads CASSFLNQPQHF. The CDR3, as DNA: TGTGCCAGCAGCTTCCTAAATCAGCCCCAGCATTTT. This sequence joins TRBV5-6 and TRBJ1-5; D not resolved. V dropped 2 bases and J dropped 4 bases, with 4 bases sitting between them. Per the germline V gene, CDR1 is SGHDT and CDR2 is YYEEEE. The CDR3 runs to 12 residues.